This T cell receptor beta chain was found in a study of blood T cell repertoires in COVID-19 (dated by TCRdb to 2018 to 2020). Concerning the study at large: Samples covering the acute and convalescent phases of COVID-19 were provided by collaborators in the United States, Italy and Spain. The samples were drawn from the first 160 participants of the ongoing ImmuneRACE study and from under 1,500 subjects provided by 6 global collaborators. Deeply sampled blood TCRbeta repertoires from subjects exposed to, actively infected with, or recovered from COVID-19 were included in the dataset. The repertoires were released in a freely available public database intended as a resource for research on the immune response to SARS-CoV-2. Where available, HLA class I and class II types were obtained from metadata supplied by the sample provider rather than from assay-based typing. Nearly every sample came with metadata listing a de-identified subject ID, COVID-19 status, age in years and sex. The prospective study material was composed of cDNA or gDNA derived from T cells, B-cell-depleted T cells, or PBMCs.

TCRbeta CDR3 regions were amplified from genomic DNA using the immunoSEQ Assay, a bias-controlled multiplex PCR. Per the original workflow: The number of nucleated cells in each sample was estimated by amplification of reference gene primers within the assay. Sequence reads were collapsed and filtered to measure the absolute abundance of every unique TCRbeta CDR3 rearrangement. Productive Simpson clonality was computed per sample as the square root of Simpson's diversity index over productive rearrangements. TCRdb took over this immuneACCESS table, retaining in-frame rearrangements with V and J assigned. Such tables are incomplete; in checked studies, under half of the missing clones stem from an unresolved V gene, and the remainder is unexplained. That table gives V, J and clone size, and the DNA gave D and trimming. In this sample the table shows roughly 150,000 clones, roughly 80% of which occur a single time. Around 8.9% of the sample is in the top ten clones.

Details on this clone: Its antigen is still unknown. One base away there is no much larger clone; base qualities are not given.

Reading the germline V gene gives CDR1 SGHTA and CDR2 FQGNSA. V and J are truncated by 1 base and 2 bases respectively, leaving an intervening sequence of 14 bases. The CDR3 contains 16 residues, cysteine and phenylalanine counted. Only the CDR3 DNA is retained, 48 bases long and in frame from the first base. Broad study findings and their caveats: How much clinical and demographic metadata was included differed by source and by participant, and the metadata was provided uncurated.

One collaborating source in Seattle enrolled patients while the patients were actively infected and followed the patients over time throughout the course of disease. Each collaborating institution followed its own protocols to collect whole blood in K2EDTA tubes. For TCRbeta analysis, collaborators shipped samples in one of three forms: frozen whole blood, isolated PBMCs, or DNA extracted from either of those sample types. The rearrangement joined TRBV7-2 to TRBJ2-5; TRBD2 is a weak D gene call, 6 bases matching. The sequenced material came from peripheral blood. This sequence originates from a woman over 75 with COVID-19, enrolled during active disease. The CDR3 protein is CASSLGFGSGQETQYF. The nucleotide sequence is TGTGCCAGCAGCTTAGGGTTTGGGAGCGGGCAAGAGACCCAGTACTTC.